Each of the 29 T cell receptor beta chains below was sequenced from the same sample in a study of response to subunit inactivated influenza vaccine. TCRdb reanalysed the RT-PCR reads using MiXCR and keeps one entry per CDR3 protein. The sample comprises around 530,000 distinct CDR3 sequences, about 17% of which are singletons, and about 3% rests with the top ten. The source material was CD4+ T cells sorted from PBMCs, sampled 23 months after vaccination. The source is a man aged 50 to 69 who received an inactivated influenza vaccine.

The V gene is TRBV6-1, the J gene TRBJ1-2; tentatively, D is TRBD1 (5 bases). Trimming stripped 4 bases from V and 4 bases from J, with 10 bases between. CDR1 and CDR2 from the germline V gene are MNHNS and SASEGT. CDR3 length: 13 residues. The CDR3 coding sequence is TGTGCCAGCAGTGGGGGGGTCCTCTATGGCTACACCTTC. Its translation is CASSGGVLYGYTF.

The rearrangement joins TRBV21-1 to TRBJ2-7; the table's D call TRBD1 went unverified against the DNA. TRBV21-1 is marked as a pseudogene. This CDR3 has 13 amino acids. In DNA form, the CDR3 reads TGTGCCAGCAGCCCCTGGGACAGGAGAGAGCAGTACTTC. It codes for CASSPWDRREQYF.

The rearrangement uses TRBV3-1 and TRBJ2-7, with 8 positions matching TRBD2. With 4 bases clipped from V and 3 bases from J, the junction kept 8 bases outside the gene matches. The CDR3 extends over 15 amino acids. Germline assignment: CDR1 LGHDT and CDR2 YNNKEL (reference sequence). The CDR3 spells CASSPDSGGFYEQYF. CDR3 DNA: TGTGCCAGCAGCCCAGACAGCGGGGGCTTCTACGAGCAGTACTTC.

This clonotype was counted at least ten times. The rearrangement joins TRBV5-1 to TRBJ2-7; either TRBD1 or TRBD2 may fit D (5 bases each). This CDR3 spans 15 amino acids. V lost 0 bases to trimming and J lost 0 bases, with 10 bases between them. Looked up from germline, CDR1 is SGHRS and CDR2 is YFSETQ. The CDR3 sequence is CASSLDPGTSYEQYF. CDR3 nucleotide sequence: TGCGCCAGCAGCTTGGATCCGGGGACCTCCTACGAGCAGTACTTC.

The rearrangement joins TRBV12-3 or TRBV12-4 to TRBJ1-4, with 9 bases identical to TRBD1. V lost 4 bases and J lost 7; bases outside the gene matches: 7. The CDR3 is 15 amino acids. The CDR3 DNA reads as TGTGCCAGCAGTTCCGCCCGGGACAGGGCTGAAAAACTGTTTTTT. Translation: CASSSARDRAEKLFF.

This clonotype was observed a handful of times. CDR3 in DNA: TGCAGCGTTGACCCGACTAGCGGTACCCTAACCGTACTGAGCTCCTACAATGAGCAGTTCTTC. Protein product: CSVDPTSGTLTVLSSYNEQFF. The rearrangement joins TRBV29-1 to TRBJ2-1, with 9 bases that match TRBD2. The ends lost 3 bases at V and 0 bases at J; junction bases unmatched: 21. Germline V gene lookup returns CDR1 SQVTM and CDR2 ANQGSEA. The CDR3 totals 21 residues.

The chain recombines TRBV20-1 with TRBJ2-1; 9 bases fit TRBD2. The CDR3 loop spans 15 amino acids. V trimming: 5 bases; J trimming: 5 bases; junction bases outside the gene matches: 10. Germline CDR1 and CDR2: DFQATT and SNEGSKA (reference sequence). The CDR3 DNA reads TGCAGTGCTCCTTCCAGCGGGAGGACCGACAATGAGCAGTTCTTC. Protein sequence: CSAPSSGRTDNEQFF.

In its sample, this clonotype was seen a few times. V is TRBV20-1 and J is TRBJ2-7; no clear D gene. The V end lost 0 bases, the J end lost 2 bases, and 5 bases lay between the germline ends. The CDR3 is 12 residues long. CDR1 is DFQATT and CDR2 is SNEGSKA in the germline V gene (reference sequence). The CDR3 spells CSARDGAYEQYF. The CDR3 region has the DNA TGCAGTGCTAGAGATGGTGCCTACGAGCAGTACTTC.

This clonotype was observed a handful of times. This rearrangement joins TRBV18 to TRBJ2-3; 7 bases match TRBD1. CDR1 and CDR2 from the germline V gene are KGHSH and LQKENI. The CDR3 extends over 14 amino acids. V shed 3 bases, J shed 8 bases, and the junction held 8 bases outside the gene matches. The CDR3, as DNA: TGTGCCAGCTCACCGGGACAGCCCATGGTTACGCAGTATTTT. Protein product: CASSPGQPMVTQYF. The whole variable domain, remainder taken from reference TRBV18 and TRBJ2-3, is NAGVMQNPRHLVRRRGQEARLRCSPMKGHSHVYWYRQLPEEGLKFMVYLQKENIIDESGMPKERFSAEFPKEGPSILRIQQVVRGDSAAYFCASSPGQPMVTQYFGPGTRLTVL.

This clonotype was seen a few times. The V call is TRBV7-8, the J call TRBJ2-3; TRBD2 aligns across 7 bases. The junction had 13 bases not matched to a gene; V was cut back by 5 bases and J by 8 bases. The germline CDR1 and CDR2 sequences are SGHVS and FQNEAQ. This CDR3 spans 15 amino acids. This chain's CDR3 is CASSVSGNAGGTQYF. In DNA, the CDR3 is TGTGCCAGCAGCGTGAGCGGGAACGCCGGGGGTACGCAGTATTTT.

The table lists this clonotype with a few counts. This chain joins TRBV12-3 or TRBV12-4 and TRBJ1-3, with D perhaps TRBD1 (5 bases). The CDR3 has 16 residues. The V end was cut by 3 bases, the J end by 4 bases, with 16 bases between. Written as DNA, the CDR3 is TGTGCCAGCAGTTTGTGGGACGAGGATAAGGGAAACACCATATATTTT. Protein product: CASSLWDEDKGNTIYF.

The sample holds many counts of this clonotype. This chain uses TRBV12-3 or TRBV12-4 with TRBJ1-6, with D unclear. V was shortened by 8 bases and J by 5 bases, with 13 bases between the two germline ends. This CDR3 has 14 residues. CDR3 DNA: TGTGCCAGCTCCCGCGGAGCTAATAATTCACCCCTCCACTTT. Protein product: CASSRGANNSPLHF.

The sample holds a few counts of this clonotype. This chain uses TRBV20-1 with TRBJ1-1; no reliable D call. The CDR3 loop spans 13 amino acids. V was shortened by 3 bases and J by 6 bases, with 14 bases between the two germline ends. Germline CDR1 reads DFQATT; CDR2 reads SNEGSKA (reference sequence). This CDR3 is CSARRLGPPEAFF. CDR3 in DNA: TGCAGTGCTAGGAGACTAGGTCCCCCTGAAGCTTTCTTT.

This clonotype was seen repeatedly, ten times or more. Here the CDR3 DNA reads TGTGCCAGCAGCGGACAGGGCCCCTACGAGCAGTACTTC. It codes for CASSGQGPYEQYF. J is TRBJ2-7 and V is TRBV12-3 or TRBV12-4, with 8 bases matching TRBD1. Trimming at V came to 6 bases and at J to 2 bases, leaving 3 bases not matched to a gene. This CDR3 comprises 13 residues.

This clonotype has a handful of counts. The V and J genes are TRBV28 and TRBJ1-2; 7 bases line up with TRBD1. V was pared by 7 bases and J by 10 bases, with 9 bases of the junction left unmatched. CDR1 and CDR2 from the germline V gene are MDHEN and SYDVKM. This CDR3 comprises 12 residues. CDR3 residues: CASTTQDRTYTF. The CDR3 bases are TGTGCCAGCACGACCCAGGACAGGACCTACACCTTC.

CDR3 amino acids: CSAATRNEQFF. Here the CDR3 DNA reads TGCAGTGCAGCGACTCGCAATGAGCAGTTCTTC. This rearrangement joins TRBV20-1 to TRBJ2-1; D remains unclear. Trimming pared 6 bases from V and 6 bases from J, leaving 9 bases between. Germline V gene data show CDR1 as DFQATT and CDR2 as SNEGSKA (reference sequence). This CDR3 is built from 11 residues.

The chain uses TRBV7-2 and TRBJ2-5; 10 nucleotides align to TRBD2. The CDR3 is made up of 18 amino acids. Trimming took 0 bases from V and 5 from J; bases not matched to a gene: 12. Germline-derived CDR1 and CDR2 are SGHTA and FQGNSA. CDR3 residues: CASSLATGAGGPRETQYF. In DNA form, the CDR3 reads TGTGCCAGCAGCTTAGCGACTGGAGCGGGAGGGCCGAGGGAGACCCAGTACTTC.

V usage is TRBV5-6 and J usage is TRBJ2-1; the D gene is possibly TRBD1 (6 bases). Germline V gene sequence: CDR1 SGHDT, CDR2 YYEEEE. CDR3 length: 15 residues. V was cut by 1 base and J by 4 bases, with 12 bases left in between. The CDR3 region is CASSLSPTGYNEQFF. CDR3 in DNA: TGTGCCAGCAGCTTGTCCCCCACAGGGTACAATGAGCAGTTCTTC.

This rearrangement joins TRBV20-1 to TRBJ2-2; 13 bases map to TRBD2. The CDR3 length is 15 residues. V lost 1 base, J lost 6 bases, and 2 bases stayed unmatched. Germline V gives CDR1 DFQATT, CDR2 SNEGSKA (reference sequence). The CDR3 sequence: CSARAGLAGSGELFF. As DNA, the CDR3 is TGCAGTGCTAGAGCGGGACTAGCGGGGTCCGGGGAGCTGTTTTTT.

The chain has TRBV4-3 and TRBJ2-7; no firm D call. Germline V gene data show CDR1 as LGHNA and CDR2 as YSLEER. V shed 0 bases and J shed 5 bases, with 14 bases lying between them. The CDR3 runs 15 residues. CDR3 nucleotides: TGCGCCAGCAGCCAAGATGCGCCTGGGCTCCACGAGCAGTACTTC. Protein: CASSQDAPGLHEQYF.

The rearrangement joins TRBV7-8 to TRBJ2-3, with a possible D match to TRBD1 (5 bases). Trimming pared 7 bases from V and 1 base from J, leaving 18 bases between. CDR3 length equals 16 residues. Germline V gene lookup returns CDR1 SGHVS and CDR2 FQNEAQ. DNA of the CDR3: TGTGCCAGCACCCCAAATTCAGGGTGGCGCACAGATACGCAGTATTTT. It translates to CASTPNSGWRTDTQYF.

The chain employs TRBV10-3 and TRBJ1-5, with 8 nucleotides matching TRBD1. Germline CDR1 ENHRY, CDR2 SYGVKD. This CDR3 is 15 amino acids long. V dropped 0 bases and J dropped 6; count of bases not matched to a gene: 4. The CDR3 reads CAISESRGQAQPQHF. The CDR3 nucleotides read TGTGCCATCAGTGAGTCCAGGGGGCAAGCTCAGCCCCAGCATTTT.

This CDR3 is CASSIIRTGSSGKETQYF. CDR3 bases: TGTGCCAGCAGCATTATTCGGACAGGGTCTTCGGGGAAAGAGACCCAGTACTTC. This chain uses TRBV7-8 with TRBJ2-5; 8 bases map to TRBD1. CDR1 is SGHVS, CDR2 FQNEAQ, per germline. The CDR3 loop spans 18 amino acids. J lost 3 bases, V lost 5 bases, and 17 bases had no gene match.

This clonotype was picked up a small number of times. The gene calls are TRBV20-1 and TRBJ2-5; possible D gene TRBD2, 6 bases. V was trimmed by 3 bases and J by 1 base, leaving 18 bases between them. From germline, CDR1 is DFQATT and CDR2 SNEGSKA (reference sequence). The CDR3 runs to 16 residues. CDR3 loop: CSARGGIGSPQETQYF. The CDR3 nucleotides are TGCAGTGCTAGGGGCGGGATCGGGAGCCCCCAAGAGACCCAGTACTTC.

The V call is TRBV23-1, the J call TRBJ2-7; D unresolved. TRBV23-1 carries the ORF label, with uncertain function. This CDR3 has 16 residues. V was trimmed by 4 bases and J by 2 bases, leaving 18 bases between them. This chain's CDR3 is CASSPHPSTAPYEQYF. The DNA for the CDR3 is TGCGCCAGCAGTCCGCACCCATCTACAGCACCCTACGAGCAGTACTTC.

This rearrangement joins TRBV20-1 to TRBJ2-4, with D maybe TRBD2 (6 bases). Germline V gene lookup returns CDR1 DFQATT and CDR2 SNEGSKA (reference sequence). The CDR3 is 13 amino acids. V was trimmed by 3 bases and J by 3 bases, leaving 9 bases between them. CDR3 nucleotides: TGCAGTGCTAGCGGGAGAGGCAAAAACATTCAGTACTTC. It translates to CSASGRGKNIQYF.

This clonotype was seen many times. V usage is TRBV6-1 and J usage is TRBJ2-1, with TRBD1 matching 11 bases. The CDR3 is 16 amino acids. Germline trimming cut 4 bases from V and 8 bases from J; bases unmatched to any gene: 10. Germline CDR1 reads MNHNS; CDR2 reads SASEGT. The chain's CDR3 is CASSGGTGGGLDEQFF. CDR3 DNA sequence: TGTGCCAGCAGTGGGGGGACAGGGGGAGGTCTTGATGAGCAGTTCTTC.

This clonotype was counted ten times or more. V is TRBV7-2 and J is TRBJ1-1; D is uncertain. Trimming left V 4 bases short and J 4 bases short, with 10 bases between. Germline assignment: CDR1 SGHTA and CDR2 FQGNSA. This CDR3 contains 13 residues. The CDR3 nucleotides read TGTGCCAGCAGCTGGAGCGAAAGCACTGAAGCTTTCTTT. It codes for CASSWSESTEAFF. The variable domain in full, with the rest retrieved from reference TRBV7-2 and TRBJ1-1, is GAGVSQSPSNKVTEKGKDVELRCDPISGHTALYWYRQSLGQGLEFLIYFQGNSAPDKSGLPSDRFSAERTGGSVSTLTIQRTQQEDSAVYLCASSWSESTEAFFGQGTRLTVV.

V gene TRBV29-1 combines with J gene TRBJ1-1; 11 bases match TRBD1. V gave up 7 bases and J gave up 5 bases; unmatched junction bases: 6. Looked up from germline, CDR1 is SQVTM and CDR2 is ANQGSEA. The CDR3 is 13 residues long. The CDR3 sequence is CSGGQGGWTEAFF. The CDR3, as DNA: TGCAGCGGGGGACAGGGGGGCTGGACTGAAGCTTTCTTT.